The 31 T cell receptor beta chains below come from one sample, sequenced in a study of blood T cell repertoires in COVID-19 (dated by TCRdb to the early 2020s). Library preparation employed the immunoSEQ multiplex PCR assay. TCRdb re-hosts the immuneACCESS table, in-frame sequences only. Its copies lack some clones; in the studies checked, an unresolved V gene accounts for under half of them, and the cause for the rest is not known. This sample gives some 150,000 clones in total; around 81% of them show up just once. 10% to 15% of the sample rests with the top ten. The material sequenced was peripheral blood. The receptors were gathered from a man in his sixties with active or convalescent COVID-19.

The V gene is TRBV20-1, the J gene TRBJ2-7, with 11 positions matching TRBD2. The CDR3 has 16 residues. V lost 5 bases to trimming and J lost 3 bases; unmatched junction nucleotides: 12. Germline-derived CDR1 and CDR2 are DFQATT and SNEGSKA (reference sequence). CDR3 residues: CSAGGVSGRVDYEQYF. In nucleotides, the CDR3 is TGCAGTGCTGGTGGTGTTAGCGGGAGGGTAGACTACGAGCAGTACTTC.

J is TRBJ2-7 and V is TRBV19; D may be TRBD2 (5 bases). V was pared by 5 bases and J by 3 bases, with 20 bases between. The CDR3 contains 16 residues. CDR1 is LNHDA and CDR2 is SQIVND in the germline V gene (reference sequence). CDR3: CASSFFYGEEGYEQYF. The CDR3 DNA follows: TGTGCCAGTAGTTTCTTTTACGGGGAAGAGGGCTACGAGCAGTACTTC.

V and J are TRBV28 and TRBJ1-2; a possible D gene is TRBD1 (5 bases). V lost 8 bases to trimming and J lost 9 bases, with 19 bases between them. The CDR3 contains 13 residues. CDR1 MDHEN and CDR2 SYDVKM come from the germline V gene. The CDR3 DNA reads TGTGCCAGCGGTTATCGGGACTCCCGTCGCTACACCTTC. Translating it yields CASGYRDSRRYTF.

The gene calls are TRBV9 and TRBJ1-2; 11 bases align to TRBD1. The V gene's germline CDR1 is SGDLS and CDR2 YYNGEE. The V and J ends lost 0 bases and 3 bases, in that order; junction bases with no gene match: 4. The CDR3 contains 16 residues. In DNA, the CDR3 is TGTGCCAGCAGCGTAGAAGGGACAGGGGGTTACTATGGCTACACCTTC. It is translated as CASSVEGTGGYYGYTF.

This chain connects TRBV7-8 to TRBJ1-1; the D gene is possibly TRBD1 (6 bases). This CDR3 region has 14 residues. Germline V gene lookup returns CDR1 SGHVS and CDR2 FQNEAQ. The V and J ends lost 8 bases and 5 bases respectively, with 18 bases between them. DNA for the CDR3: TGTGCCAGCTCCTTACCCCAGGGGTCGACTGAAGCTTTCTTT. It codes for CASSLPQGSTEAFF.

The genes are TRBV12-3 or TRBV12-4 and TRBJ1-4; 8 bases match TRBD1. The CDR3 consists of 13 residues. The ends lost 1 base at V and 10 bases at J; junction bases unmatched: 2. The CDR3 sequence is CASSLGQGIKLFF. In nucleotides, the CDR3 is TGTGCCAGCAGTTTAGGACAGGGGATAAAACTGTTTTTT.

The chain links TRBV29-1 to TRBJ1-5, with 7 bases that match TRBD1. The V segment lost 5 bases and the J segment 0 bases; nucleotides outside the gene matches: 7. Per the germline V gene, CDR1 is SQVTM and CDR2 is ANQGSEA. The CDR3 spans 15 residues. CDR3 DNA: TGCAGCGTTTCCCGGGACAGCAATAGCAATCAGCCCCAGCATTTT. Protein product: CSVSRDSNSNQPQHF.

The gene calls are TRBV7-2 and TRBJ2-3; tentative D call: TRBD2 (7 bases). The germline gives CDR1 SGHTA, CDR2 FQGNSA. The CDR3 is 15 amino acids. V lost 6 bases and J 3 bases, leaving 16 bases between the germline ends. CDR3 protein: CASRTRGGRTDTQYF. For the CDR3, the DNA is TGTGCCAGCAGAACACGCGGGGGCAGGACAGATACGCAGTATTTT.

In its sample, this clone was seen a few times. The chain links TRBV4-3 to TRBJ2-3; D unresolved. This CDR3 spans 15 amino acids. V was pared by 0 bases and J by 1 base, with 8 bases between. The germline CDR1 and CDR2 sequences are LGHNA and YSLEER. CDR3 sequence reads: CASSQDLYRTDTQYF. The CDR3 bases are TGCGCCAGCAGCCAAGATCTGTATCGCACAGATACGCAGTATTTT.

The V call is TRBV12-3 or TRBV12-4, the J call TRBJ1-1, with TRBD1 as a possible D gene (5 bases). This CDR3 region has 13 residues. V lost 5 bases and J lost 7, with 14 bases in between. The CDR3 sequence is CASSTRGTVEAFF. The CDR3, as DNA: TGTGCCAGCAGTACCCGCGGGACCGTTGAAGCTTTCTTT.

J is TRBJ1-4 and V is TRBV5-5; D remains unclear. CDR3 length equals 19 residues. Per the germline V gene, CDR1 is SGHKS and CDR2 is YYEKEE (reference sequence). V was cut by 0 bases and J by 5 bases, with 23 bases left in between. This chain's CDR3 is CASSLGSFVLASNNEKLFF. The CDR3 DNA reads TGTGCCAGCAGCTTGGGTTCATTTGTATTGGCCTCAAACAATGAAAAACTGTTTTTT. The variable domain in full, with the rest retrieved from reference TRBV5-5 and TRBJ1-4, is DAGVTQSPTHLIKTRGQQVTLRCSPISGHKSVSWYQQVLGQGPQFIFQYYEKEERGRGNFPDRFSARQFPNYSSELNVNALLLGDSALYLCASSLGSFVLASNNEKLFFGSGTQLSVL.

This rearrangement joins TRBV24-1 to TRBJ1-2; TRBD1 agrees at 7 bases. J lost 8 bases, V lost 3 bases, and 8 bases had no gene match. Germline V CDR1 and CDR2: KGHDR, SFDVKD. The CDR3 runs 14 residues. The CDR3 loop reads CATSDNHRGYGYTF. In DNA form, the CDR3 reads TGTGCCACCAGTGATAATCACAGGGGTTACGGCTACACCTTC.

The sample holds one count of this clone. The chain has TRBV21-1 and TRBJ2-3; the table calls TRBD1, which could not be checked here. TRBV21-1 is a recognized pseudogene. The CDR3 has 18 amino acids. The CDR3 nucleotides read TGTGCCAGCAGTTTCCCCTACCTCACAGGGGGCGTAGCAGATACGCAGTATTTT. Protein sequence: CASSFPYLTGGVADTQYF.

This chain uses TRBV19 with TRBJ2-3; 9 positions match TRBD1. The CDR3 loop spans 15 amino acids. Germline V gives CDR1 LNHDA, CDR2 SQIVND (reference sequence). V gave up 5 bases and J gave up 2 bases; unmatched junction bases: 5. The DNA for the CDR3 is TGTGCCAGTAGTGACGGACAGGGGTACACAGATACGCAGTATTTT. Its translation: CASSDGQGYTDTQYF. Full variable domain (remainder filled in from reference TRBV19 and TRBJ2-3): DGGITQSPKYLFRKEGQNVTLSCEQNLNHDAMYWYRQDPGQGLRLIYYSQIVNDFQKGDIAEGYSVSREKKESFPLTVTSAQKNPTAFYLCASSDGQGYTDTQYFGPGTRLTVL.

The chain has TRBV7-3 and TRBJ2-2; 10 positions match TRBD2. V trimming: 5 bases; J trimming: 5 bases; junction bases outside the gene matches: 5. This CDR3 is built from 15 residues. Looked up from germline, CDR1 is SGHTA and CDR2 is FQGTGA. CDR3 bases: TGTGCCAGCAGCCCTTCGACTAGCGGGACCGGGGAGCTGTTTTTT. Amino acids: CASSPSTSGTGELFF.

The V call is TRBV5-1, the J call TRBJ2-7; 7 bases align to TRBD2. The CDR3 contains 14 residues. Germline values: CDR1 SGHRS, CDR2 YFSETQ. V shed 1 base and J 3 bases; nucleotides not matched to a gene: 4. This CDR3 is CASSLQAGNYEQYF. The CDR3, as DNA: TGCGCCAGCAGCTTGCAAGCGGGGAACTACGAGCAGTACTTC.

The CDR3 DNA is TGTGCCAGCAGCTTGGCTAGGGGAGGAAAACTGTTTTTT. Translating it yields CASSLARGGKLFF. The gene calls are TRBV5-6 and TRBJ1-4, with TRBD1 as a possible D gene (5 bases). Germline V gives CDR1 SGHDT, CDR2 YYEEEE. The V end lost 0 bases, the J end lost 10 bases, and 10 bases lay between the germline ends. CDR3 length: 13 amino acids.

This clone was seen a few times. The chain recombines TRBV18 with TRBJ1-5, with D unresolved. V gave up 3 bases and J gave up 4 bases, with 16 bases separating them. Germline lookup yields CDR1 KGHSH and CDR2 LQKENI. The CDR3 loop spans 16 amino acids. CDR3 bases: TGTGCCAGCTCACCGGGCGCGGGGAATCGGAATCAGCCCCAGCATTTT. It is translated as CASSPGAGNRNQPQHF.

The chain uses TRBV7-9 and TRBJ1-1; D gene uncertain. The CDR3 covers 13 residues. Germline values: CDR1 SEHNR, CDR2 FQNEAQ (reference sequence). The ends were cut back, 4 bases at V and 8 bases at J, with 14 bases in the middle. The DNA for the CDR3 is TGTGCCAGCAGCTGGGTGGGAGGCGAAGAAGCTTTCTTT. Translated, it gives CASSWVGGEEAFF.

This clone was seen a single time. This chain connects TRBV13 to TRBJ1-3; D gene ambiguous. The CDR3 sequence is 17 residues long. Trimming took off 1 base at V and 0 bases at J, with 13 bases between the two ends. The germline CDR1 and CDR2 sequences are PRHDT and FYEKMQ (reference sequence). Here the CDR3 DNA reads TGTGCCAGCAGCTTAGCTCCCCGCGCACCCTCTGGAAACACCATATATTTT. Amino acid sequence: CASSLAPRAPSGNTIYF.

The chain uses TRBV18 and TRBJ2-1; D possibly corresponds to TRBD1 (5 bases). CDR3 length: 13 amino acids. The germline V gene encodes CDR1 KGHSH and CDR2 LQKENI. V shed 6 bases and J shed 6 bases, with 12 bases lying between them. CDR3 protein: CASSQARANEQFF. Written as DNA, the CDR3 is TGTGCCAGCTCCCAAGCCAGGGCCAATGAGCAGTTCTTC.

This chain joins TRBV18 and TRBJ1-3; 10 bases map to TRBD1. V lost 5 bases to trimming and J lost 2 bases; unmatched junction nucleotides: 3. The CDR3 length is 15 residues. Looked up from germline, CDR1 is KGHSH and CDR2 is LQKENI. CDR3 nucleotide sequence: TGTGCCAGCTCAGTTGGACAGGGGGCTGGAAACACCATATATTTT. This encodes CASSVGQGAGNTIYF.

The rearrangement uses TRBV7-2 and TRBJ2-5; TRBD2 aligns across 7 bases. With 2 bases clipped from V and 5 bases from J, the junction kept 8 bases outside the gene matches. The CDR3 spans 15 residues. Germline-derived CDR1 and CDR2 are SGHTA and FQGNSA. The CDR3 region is CASSLRGRATETQYF. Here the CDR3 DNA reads TGTGCCAGCAGCTTACGGGGGAGGGCCACGGAGACCCAGTACTTC.

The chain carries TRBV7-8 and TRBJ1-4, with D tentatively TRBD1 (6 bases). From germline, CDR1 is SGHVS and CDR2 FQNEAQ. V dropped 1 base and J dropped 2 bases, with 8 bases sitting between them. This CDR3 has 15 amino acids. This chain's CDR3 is CASSLVGATNEKLFF. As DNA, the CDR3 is TGTGCCAGCAGCTTAGTGGGGGCGACTAATGAAAAACTGTTTTTT.

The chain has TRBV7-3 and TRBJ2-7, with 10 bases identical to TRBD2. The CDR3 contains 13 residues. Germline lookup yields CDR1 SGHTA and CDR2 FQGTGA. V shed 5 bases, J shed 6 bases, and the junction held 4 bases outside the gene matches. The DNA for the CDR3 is TGTGCCAGCAGCGGGACTAGCGTTGGCGAGCAGTACTTC. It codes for CASSGTSVGEQYF.

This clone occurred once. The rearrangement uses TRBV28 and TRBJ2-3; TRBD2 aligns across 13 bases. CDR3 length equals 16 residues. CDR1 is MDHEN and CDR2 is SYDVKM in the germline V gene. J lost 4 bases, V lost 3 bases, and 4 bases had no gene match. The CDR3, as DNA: TGTGCCAGCAGTTTCTTCACTAGCGGGAGGGCAGATACGCAGTATTTT. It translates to CASSFFTSGRADTQYF.

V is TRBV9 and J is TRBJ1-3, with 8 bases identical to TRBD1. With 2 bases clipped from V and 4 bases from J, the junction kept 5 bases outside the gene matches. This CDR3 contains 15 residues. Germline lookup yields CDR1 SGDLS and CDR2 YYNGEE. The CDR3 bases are TGTGCCAGCAGCGTTCATCGGGACAGGGGAAACACCATATATTTT. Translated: CASSVHRDRGNTIYF.

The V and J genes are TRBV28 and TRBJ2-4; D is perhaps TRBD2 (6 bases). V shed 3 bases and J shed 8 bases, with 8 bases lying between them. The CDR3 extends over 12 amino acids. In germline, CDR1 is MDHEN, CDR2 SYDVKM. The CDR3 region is CASSLRGYIQYF. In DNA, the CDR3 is TGTGCCAGCAGTTTGCGGGGTTACATTCAGTACTTC.

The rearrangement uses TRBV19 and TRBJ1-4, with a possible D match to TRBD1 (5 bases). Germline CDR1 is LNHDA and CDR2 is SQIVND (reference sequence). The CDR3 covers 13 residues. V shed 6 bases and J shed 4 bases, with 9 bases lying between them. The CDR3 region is CASRGGVNEKLFF. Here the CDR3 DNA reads TGTGCCAGTAGGGGAGGGGTTAATGAAAAACTGTTTTTT. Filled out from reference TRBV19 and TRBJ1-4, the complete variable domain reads DGGITQSPKYLFRKEGQNVTLSCEQNLNHDAMYWYRQDPGQGLRLIYYSQIVNDFQKGDIAEGYSVSREKKESFPLTVTSAQKNPTAFYLCASRGGVNEKLFFGSGTQLSVL.

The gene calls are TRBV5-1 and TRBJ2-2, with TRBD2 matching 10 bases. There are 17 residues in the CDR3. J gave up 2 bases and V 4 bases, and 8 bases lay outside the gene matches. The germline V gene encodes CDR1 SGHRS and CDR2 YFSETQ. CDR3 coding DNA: TGCGCCAGCAGCGGGACTAGCGTCTTGGCCAACACCGGGGAGCTGTTTTTT. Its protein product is CASSGTSVLANTGELFF.

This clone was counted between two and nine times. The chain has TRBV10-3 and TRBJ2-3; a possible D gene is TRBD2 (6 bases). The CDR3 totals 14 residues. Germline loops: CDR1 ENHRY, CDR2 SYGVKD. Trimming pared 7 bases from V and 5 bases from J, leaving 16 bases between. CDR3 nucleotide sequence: TGTGCCATCAAGGTCGGGGGAGAGAGAGATACGCAGTATTTT. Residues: CAIKVGGERDTQYF.